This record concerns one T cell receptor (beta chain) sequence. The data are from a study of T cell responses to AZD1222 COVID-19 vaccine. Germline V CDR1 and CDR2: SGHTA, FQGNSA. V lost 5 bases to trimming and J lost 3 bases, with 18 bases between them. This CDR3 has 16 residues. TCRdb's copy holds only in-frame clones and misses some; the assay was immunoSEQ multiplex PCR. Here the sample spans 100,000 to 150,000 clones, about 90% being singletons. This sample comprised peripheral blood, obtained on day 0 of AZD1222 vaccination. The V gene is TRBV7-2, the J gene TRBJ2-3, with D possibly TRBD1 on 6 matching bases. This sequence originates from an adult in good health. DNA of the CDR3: TGTGCCAGCAGCCCACCTGGCTTCCAGGGGACAGATACGCAGTATTTT. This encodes CASSPPGFQGTDTQYF.